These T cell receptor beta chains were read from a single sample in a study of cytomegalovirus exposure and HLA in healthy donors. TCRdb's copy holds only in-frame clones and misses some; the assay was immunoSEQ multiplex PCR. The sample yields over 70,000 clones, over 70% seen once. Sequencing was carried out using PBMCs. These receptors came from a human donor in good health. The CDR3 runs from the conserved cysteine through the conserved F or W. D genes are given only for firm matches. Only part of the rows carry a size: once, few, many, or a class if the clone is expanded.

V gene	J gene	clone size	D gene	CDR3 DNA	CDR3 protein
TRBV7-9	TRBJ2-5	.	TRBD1	TGTGCCAGCAGCTCGGGACAGGGCGTGGGGGAGACCCAGTACTTC	CASSSGQGVGETQYF
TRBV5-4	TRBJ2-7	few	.	TGTGCCAGCAGCTTGGACAGACTAGGGGAGCAGTACTTC	CASSLDRLGEQYF
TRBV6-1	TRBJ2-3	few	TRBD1	TGTGCCAGCAGTTCTGGGACAGGGGGCGCAGATACGCAGTATTTT	CASSSGTGGADTQYF
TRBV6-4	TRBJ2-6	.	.	TGTGCCAGCAGTGACTACCCGTATGGCAGGGGACCGCAATCTGGGGCCAACGTCCTGACTTTC	CASSDYPYGRGPQSGANVLTF
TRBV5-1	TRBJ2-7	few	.	TGCGCCAGCAGCTTGTACTTTTCGGGGGATAACTACGAGCAGTACTTC	CASSLYFSGDNYEQYF
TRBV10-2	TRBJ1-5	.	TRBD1	TGCGCCAGCAGTGAGCCGGGACAGCTTTATAGCAATCAGCCCCAGCATTTT	CASSEPGQLYSNQPQHF
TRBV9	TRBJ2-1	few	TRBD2	TGTGCCAGCAGCGTCGGACTAGCGGGGGGGGTCAATGAGCAGTTCTTC	CASSVGLAGGVNEQFF
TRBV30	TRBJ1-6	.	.	TGTGCCTGGAGTATCATTAGGGGCAATTCACCCCTCCACTTT	CAWSIIRGNSPLHF
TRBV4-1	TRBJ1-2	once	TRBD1	TGCGCCAGCAGCCAAGACAGACAGGGCAATGGCTACACCTTC	CASSQDRQGNGYTF
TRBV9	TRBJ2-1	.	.	TGTGCCAGCAGCAGATCCGGGACTTTCCCTATCAATGAGCAGTTCTTC	CASSRSGTFPINEQFF
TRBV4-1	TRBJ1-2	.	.	TGCGCCAGCAGCCCGACAGGTCCCCTCTATGGCTACACCTTC	CASSPTGPLYGYTF
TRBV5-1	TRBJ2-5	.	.	TGCGCCAGCAGCTTGGGACAGCTTCAAGAGACCCAGTACTTC	CASSLGQLQETQYF
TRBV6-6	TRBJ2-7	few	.	TGTGCCAGCAGACCTCTCGGGGAAGAGCAGTACTTC	CASRPLGEEQYF
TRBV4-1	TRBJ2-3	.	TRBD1	TGCGCCAGCAGCCAAGACCCAGGACAGGGCACAGATACGCAGTATTTT	CASSQDPGQGTDTQYF
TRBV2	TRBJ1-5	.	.	TGTGCCAGCAATTTCGACAGGACTCAGCCCCAGCATTTT	CASNFDRTQPQHF
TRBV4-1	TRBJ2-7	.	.	TGCGCCAGCAGCCGGTCTGACAGGCGGTCCTACGAGCAGTACTTC	CASSRSDRRSYEQYF
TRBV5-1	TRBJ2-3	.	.	TGCGCCAGCAGCTTGGAGTCAATCGATTGGTGCGGGCAGTATTTT	CASSLESIDWCGQYF
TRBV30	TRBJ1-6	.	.	TGTGCTATACAGGGATCCTATAATTCACCCCTCCACTTT	CAIQGSYNSPLHF
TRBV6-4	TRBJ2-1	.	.	TGTGCCAGCAGTGACTCCGTTCAGGGTGAGCAGTTCTTC	CASSDSVQGEQFF
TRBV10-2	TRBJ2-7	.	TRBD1	TGCGCCAGCAGCGGGACAGGGGTAAGCAACTACGAGCAGTACTTC	CASSGTGVSNYEQYF
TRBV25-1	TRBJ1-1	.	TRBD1	TGTGCCAGCAGGCAGGGGGCGTACGGTAACACTGAAGCTTTCTTT	CASRQGAYGNTEAFF
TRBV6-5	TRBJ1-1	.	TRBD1	TGTGCCAGCAGTTACTCAAGAACAGGGGGCCCTGAAGCTTTCTTT	CASSYSRTGGPEAFF
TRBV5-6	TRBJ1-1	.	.	TGTGCCAGCAGCTTGGTGGGCTCCTCTGAAGCTTTCTTT	CASSLVGSSEAFF
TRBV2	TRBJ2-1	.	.	TGTGCCAGCAGTGCGTATCTCTACAATGAGCAGTTCTTC	CASSAYLYNEQFF
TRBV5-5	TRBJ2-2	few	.	TGTGCCAGCACCTTCTGGACACCGAACACCGGGGAGCTGTTTTTT	CASTFWTPNTGELFF
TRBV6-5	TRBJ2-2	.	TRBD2	TGTGCCAGCAGCCGACTAGCGGGTCACACCGGGGAGCTGTTTTTT	CASSRLAGHTGELFF
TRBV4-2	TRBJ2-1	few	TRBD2	TGTGCCAGCAGCCAAGAGGGGCTAGCGGTTAGCTCCTACAATGAGCAGTTCTTC	CASSQEGLAVSSYNEQFF
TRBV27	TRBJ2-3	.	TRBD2	TGTGCCAGCAGTCCTGGCGGCCCGGGGGGTACGCAGTATTTT	CASSPGGPGGTQYF
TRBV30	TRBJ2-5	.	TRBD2	TGTGCCTGGAGTCGACGCCTAGGACTAGCGGGAGGAGAGACCCAGTACTTC	CAWSRRLGLAGGETQYF
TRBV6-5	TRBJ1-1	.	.	TGTGCCAGCAGTTACAGGGGGAACACTGAAGCTTTCTTT	CASSYRGNTEAFF
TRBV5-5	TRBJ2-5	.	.	TGTGCCAGCAGCTTTCCGGGCCAAGAGACCCAGTACTTC	CASSFPGQETQYF
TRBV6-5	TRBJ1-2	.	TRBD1	TGTACCAGCCAACAGGGGGACTATGGCTACACCTTC	CTSQQGDYGYTF
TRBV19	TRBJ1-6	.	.	TGTGCCAGTAGTATAGGACAGGCTCCTAATTCACCCCTCCACTTT	CASSIGQAPNSPLHF
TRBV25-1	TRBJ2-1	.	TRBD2	TGTGCCAGCAGTGATGGGACTAGCGGGAGTAAGAATGAGCAGTTCTTC	CASSDGTSGSKNEQFF
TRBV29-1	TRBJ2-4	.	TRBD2	TGCAGCGTTGGGGAGGGTGGGAACATTCAGTACTTC	CSVGEGGNIQYF
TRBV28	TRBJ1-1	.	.	TGTGCCAGCAGTTTAGGGACAAGTAATGAAGCTTTCTTT	CASSLGTSNEAFF
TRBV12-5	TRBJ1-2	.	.	TGTGCTAGTGGTTTACCCACAGGGCTAAACGGCTACACCTTC	CASGLPTGLNGYTF
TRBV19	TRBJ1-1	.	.	TGTGCCAGTCGAGCTCCCGGGAGGAACACTGAAGCTTTCTTT	CASRAPGRNTEAFF
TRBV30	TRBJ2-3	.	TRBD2	TGTGCCTGGAGTCGCCGACTTCAGCGGGACACAGATACGCAGTATTTT	CAWSRRLQRDTDTQYF
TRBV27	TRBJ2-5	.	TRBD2	TGTGCCAGCAGTTCACAACTAGCGGGATCGGGGGAGACCCAGTACTTC	CASSSQLAGSGETQYF
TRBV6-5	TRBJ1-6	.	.	TGTGCCAGCAGTTACGGGAGGGGGGAGACACCCCTCCACTTT	CASSYGRGETPLHF